This is a list of T cell receptor beta chains from one sample in a study of control samples from healthy donors and cancer patients. Profiling relied on immunoSEQ multiplex PCR, and the TCRdb table lists in-frame clones only, not all of them. The sample carries about 140,000 clones, over 85% recorded once. Sequenced input: blood. The receptors derive from a man aged 25-45 years in good health. CDR3s include the opening cysteine and the closing phenylalanine or tryptophan. The D gene is left open where the match is weak. Not all rows give a size; the values are once, few, many and, for expanded clones, a class.

v_gene: TRBV29-1; d_gene: TRBD1; abundance: -; j_gene: TRBJ1-2; CDR3nt: TGCAGCGTTCAGGGGGAGTGGGGTGGCTACACCTTC; CDR3aa: CSVQGEWGGYTF
v_gene: TRBV18; d_gene: -; abundance: -; j_gene: TRBJ1-1; CDR3nt: TGTGCCAGCTCACCCGCTTTAGGGGGTGTGTACAGAGCGAACACTGAAGCTTTCTTT; CDR3aa: CASSPALGGVYRANTEAFF
v_gene: TRBV6-1; d_gene: TRBD1; abundance: -; j_gene: TRBJ1-4; CDR3nt: TGTGCCAGCAGTGAAGGGACAGGGATTGAAAAACTGTTTTTT; CDR3aa: CASSEGTGIEKLFF
v_gene: TRBV24-1; d_gene: TRBD2; abundance: -; j_gene: TRBJ2-2; CDR3nt: TGTGCCACCAGTGATTTCCCGGGACTAGCGGCTAACACCGGGGAGCTGTTTTTT; CDR3aa: CATSDFPGLAANTGELFF
v_gene: TRBV28; d_gene: -; abundance: -; j_gene: TRBJ1-3; CDR3nt: TGTGCCAGCAGGGCCCCCACAGTTGGAAGCTCTGGAAACACCATATATTTT; CDR3aa: CASRAPTVGSSGNTIYF
v_gene: TRBV4-1; d_gene: -; abundance: -; j_gene: TRBJ2-3; CDR3nt: TGCGCCAGCAGCCCGCCTAGCACAGATACGCAGTATTTT; CDR3aa: CASSPPSTDTQYF
v_gene: TRBV30; d_gene: -; abundance: -; j_gene: TRBJ1-3; CDR3nt: TGTGCCTGGAGCTCTGGAAACACCATATATTTT; CDR3aa: CAWSSGNTIYF
v_gene: TRBV7-6; d_gene: -; abundance: once; j_gene: TRBJ2-3; CDR3nt: TGTGCCAGCAGCTTAGGGCCGGGCGGCGCAGATACGCAGTATTTT; CDR3aa: CASSLGPGGADTQYF
v_gene: TRBV4-2; d_gene: TRBD2; abundance: -; j_gene: TRBJ2-1; CDR3nt: TGTGCCAGCAGCCAAGAAGGTGGCAGCGGGAGAGATGAGCAGTTCTTC; CDR3aa: CASSQEGGSGRDEQFF
v_gene: TRBV28; d_gene: -; abundance: few; j_gene: TRBJ1-1; CDR3nt: TGTGCCAGCAGTTTACTGGGGCGGAAGGGTAACACTGAAGCTTTCTTT; CDR3aa: CASSLLGRKGNTEAFF
v_gene: TRBV11-2; d_gene: TRBD1; abundance: once; j_gene: TRBJ1-2; CDR3nt: TGTGCCAGCAGCCTGCCCTTACAGGGGGATCCCTATGGCTACACCTTC; CDR3aa: CASSLPLQGDPYGYTF
v_gene: TRBV4-2; d_gene: -; abundance: -; j_gene: TRBJ1-3; CDR3nt: TGTGCCAGCAGCCAAGATTGGTATGGTTCAGGCTCCGGAAACACCATATATTTT; CDR3aa: CASSQDWYGSGSGNTIYF
v_gene: TRBV5-1; d_gene: -; abundance: once; j_gene: TRBJ1-1; CDR3nt: TGCGCCAGCAGCTTGGCCGGAAGCACTGAAGCTTTCTTT; CDR3aa: CASSLAGSTEAFF
v_gene: TRBV11-1; d_gene: TRBD1; abundance: -; j_gene: TRBJ2-1; CDR3nt: TGTGCCAGCAGCTTCGGGACAGCAACTAACAATGAGCAGTTCTTC; CDR3aa: CASSFGTATNNEQFF
v_gene: TRBV4-1; d_gene: TRBD1; abundance: -; j_gene: TRBJ2-3; CDR3nt: TGCGCCAGCAGCCAAGGACAGGGGCACACAGATACGCAGTATTTT; CDR3aa: CASSQGQGHTDTQYF
v_gene: TRBV19; d_gene: TRBD2; abundance: -; j_gene: TRBJ2-7; CDR3nt: TGTGCCAGTAGTATATCTGATAGCGGGAGCTACGAGCAGTACTTC; CDR3aa: CASSISDSGSYEQYF
v_gene: TRBV3-1/TRBV3-2; d_gene: -; abundance: -; j_gene: TRBJ1-2; CDR3nt: TGTGCCAGCAGCCATTCAACCGGGGGGGTCGGCTATGGCTACACCTTC; CDR3aa: CASSHSTGGVGYGYTF
v_gene: TRBV19; d_gene: TRBD1; abundance: -; j_gene: TRBJ2-7; CDR3nt: TGTGCCAGTAGTCTAGGGACAGGCTACGAGCAGTACTTC; CDR3aa: CASSLGTGYEQYF
v_gene: TRBV15; d_gene: TRBD1; abundance: -; j_gene: TRBJ1-1; CDR3nt: TGTGCCACCAGCAGAGGAGGGGGGACAGGGGCTGCTGAAGCTTTCTTT; CDR3aa: CATSRGGGTGAAEAFF
v_gene: TRBV30; d_gene: TRBD1; abundance: -; j_gene: TRBJ1-2; CDR3nt: TGTGCCTGGAGCGGGGGAGGTCTGCCGGGACAGGGAAATGGCTACACCTTC; CDR3aa: CAWSGGGLPGQGNGYTF
v_gene: TRBV2; d_gene: -; abundance: -; j_gene: TRBJ1-5; CDR3nt: TGTGCCAGCAGCGACGGGACATTTTATCAGCCCCAGCATTTT; CDR3aa: CASSDGTFYQPQHF
v_gene: TRBV11-2; d_gene: -; abundance: once; j_gene: TRBJ1-3; CDR3nt: TGTGCCAGCAGCTCCGGAAACACCATATATTTT; CDR3aa: CASSSGNTIYF
v_gene: TRBV29-1; d_gene: TRBD1; abundance: once; j_gene: TRBJ2-7; CDR3nt: TGCAGCGCCGGACAGGGAAACTACGAGCAGTACTTC; CDR3aa: CSAGQGNYEQYF
v_gene: TRBV29-1; d_gene: TRBD1; abundance: -; j_gene: TRBJ2-7; CDR3nt: TGCAGCGTTGAAGATCAGGTGGGACAGGGGTCTTACGAGCAGTACTTC; CDR3aa: CSVEDQVGQGSYEQYF
v_gene: TRBV27; d_gene: TRBD1; abundance: -; j_gene: TRBJ1-1; CDR3nt: TGTGCCAGCAGTTTTAGGGGGCCAGGGACTGAAGCTTTCTTT; CDR3aa: CASSFRGPGTEAFF
v_gene: TRBV4-2; d_gene: TRBD1; abundance: -; j_gene: TRBJ2-1; CDR3nt: TGTGCCAGCACCCAAGAGCGAGTGATTACAGGGGGCCACCCTGAGCAGTTCTTC; CDR3aa: CASTQERVITGGHPEQFF
v_gene: TRBV30; d_gene: -; abundance: -; j_gene: TRBJ2-7; CDR3nt: TGTGCCTGGACGACGGGAGTTCAGCAGTACTTC; CDR3aa: CAWTTGVQQYF
v_gene: TRBV3-1/TRBV3-2; d_gene: TRBD1; abundance: -; j_gene: TRBJ2-1; CDR3nt: TGTGCCAGCAGCCCGGGACAGGGGGCTTACAATGAGCAGTTCTTC; CDR3aa: CASSPGQGAYNEQFF
v_gene: TRBV11-3; d_gene: -; abundance: -; j_gene: TRBJ2-7; CDR3nt: TGTGCCAGCAGTTTTCGGCCCTACGAGCAGTACTTC; CDR3aa: CASSFRPYEQYF
v_gene: TRBV2; d_gene: -; abundance: -; j_gene: TRBJ1-5; CDR3nt: TGTGCCAGCAGTGAATACGTGACACAGCCCCAGCATTTT; CDR3aa: CASSEYVTQPQHF
v_gene: TRBV3-1/TRBV3-2; d_gene: -; abundance: once; j_gene: TRBJ1-6; CDR3nt: TGTGCCAGCAGCAACCTCATAGGCTACTATAATTCACCCCTCCACTTT; CDR3aa: CASSNLIGYYNSPLHF
v_gene: TRBV2; d_gene: TRBD2; abundance: once; j_gene: TRBJ2-7; CDR3nt: TGTGCCAGCAGCGATATTAGGCTAGCGGGTACGGTCTACGAGCAGTACTTC; CDR3aa: CASSDIRLAGTVYEQYF
v_gene: TRBV7-9; d_gene: -; abundance: -; j_gene: TRBJ2-3; CDR3nt: TGTGCCAGCAGCCCCCCCCCTAAGGATACGCAGTATTTT; CDR3aa: CASSPPPKDTQYF
v_gene: TRBV6-5; d_gene: TRBD2; abundance: -; j_gene: TRBJ2-3; CDR3nt: TGTGCCAGCGGGACTAGCGGGAGTGCGGATACGCAGTATTTT; CDR3aa: CASGTSGSADTQYF
v_gene: TRBV23-1; d_gene: TRBD1; abundance: -; j_gene: TRBJ1-1; CDR3nt: TGCGCCAGCAGTTTTAGACAGGGCCCGGACCAGAACACTGAAGCTTTCTTT; CDR3aa: CASSFRQGPDQNTEAFF
v_gene: TRBV4-3; d_gene: TRBD1; abundance: -; j_gene: TRBJ1-6; CDR3nt: TGCGCCAGCAGCCAAGACCGGAGACAGGGCGGATCACCCCTCCACTTT; CDR3aa: CASSQDRRQGGSPLHF
v_gene: TRBV19; d_gene: -; abundance: -; j_gene: TRBJ1-2; CDR3nt: TGTGCCAGTAGTATAGGACCCTCCCTCTATGGCTACACCTTC; CDR3aa: CASSIGPSLYGYTF